This TCR beta chain was observed in a study of blood T cell repertoires in COVID-19. Overall study: Whether acute or convalescent, the COVID-19 samples came from the United States, Italy and Spain. T cells, B-cell-depleted T cells, or PBMCs provided the cDNA or gDNA that served as material.

As processed by the authors: Amplification of reference gene primers provided the estimated nucleated cell counts. The repertoire was sequenced with immunoSEQ multiplex PCR; TCRdb's copy has only in-frame clones and lacks some. From that table come the V and J calls and clone size; the DNA was used to work out D and trimming. The sample has tens of thousands of clones; over 85% are singletons. In germline, CDR1 is MNHEY, CDR2 SMNVEV (reference sequence). The CDR3 has 14 residues. V shed 7 bases and J shed 0 bases, with 12 bases lying between them. Sequencing used peripheral blood. The V and J genes are TRBV27 and TRBJ1-1; no definite D call. The sequence derives from a woman of 80 years or more with active or convalescent COVID-19. CDR3 nucleotide sequence: TGTGCCAGCACCGACTCGTGGTTGAACACTGAAGCTTTCTTT. It translates to CASTDSWLNTEAFF.